Listed here are 11 T cell receptor beta chains from one sample, sequenced in a study of regulatory T cells in long-lasting Graves disease. Combining iRepertoire HTBI primers with Arm-PCR of CDR3 regions, the authors built TCR beta libraries. TCRdb reprocessed the multiplex PCR reads with MiXCR, giving one entry per CDR3 protein. Of about 460,000 distinct CDR3 sequences listed, less than 15% were seen once; the top ten hold around a sixth. The time point here: newly diagnosed GD, antithyroid drugs for less than 3 months. Following extraction of RNA from PBMCs, that RNA was used to make the TCR library. In addition, the sample was reused for a study of T cells in Graves' hyperthyroidism and ophthalmopathy.

The specimen comprised peripheral blood mononuclear cells (PBMCs), sampled at new diagnosis, from a patient treated with antithyroid drugs. The receptors shown here come from a woman aged 50 to 60 with Graves disease.

This clonotype has ten or more counts. The chain employs TRBV27 and TRBJ1-1; the D gene is possibly TRBD1 (6 bases). V dropped 7 bases and J dropped 1 base, with 19 bases sitting between them. The CDR3 is 16 residues long. Germline V gives CDR1 MNHEY, CDR2 SMNVEV (reference sequence). The CDR3 here is CASIRGRWDGNTEAFF. CDR3 sequence (DNA): TGTGCCAGCATCAGGGGCAGGTGGGATGGGAACACTGAAGCTTTCTTT.

There are a few counts of this clonotype. A junction boundary mismatches the germline segment, possibly from a read error. The chain recombines TRBV7-2 with TRBJ2-2; D ambiguous. The CDR3 is 16 residues long. CDR1 is SGHTA and CDR2 is FQGNSA in the germline V gene. The CDR3 reads CASSLGDSPNTGELFF. In DNA, the CDR3 is TGTGCCAGCAGCTTAGGTGATAGCCCGAATACCGGGGAGCTGTTTTTT.

This clonotype turned up a few times. The chain combines TRBV4-1 with TRBJ2-5, with TRBD1 identical over 12 bases. V lost 3 bases, J lost 1 base, and 6 bases stayed unmatched. This CDR3 has 17 residues. From germline, CDR1 is MGHRA and CDR2 YSYEKL. The CDR3 sequence: CASSQQPGQGAQETQYF. CDR3 sequence (DNA): TGCGCCAGCAGCCAGCAACCGGGACAGGGGGCCCAAGAGACCCAGTACTTC.

There are a few counts of this clonotype. The chain is built from TRBV5-5 and TRBJ2-7; the D is unclear. V was shortened by 4 bases and J by 3 bases, with 20 bases between the two germline ends. From germline, CDR1 is SGHKS and CDR2 YYEKEE (reference sequence). CDR3 length: 16 residues. CDR3 amino acids: CASSRFTSQWDYEQYF. In nucleotides, the CDR3 is TGTGCCAGCAGCCGATTTACTTCCCAGTGGGACTACGAGCAGTACTTC.

This clonotype appeared many times. The gene calls are TRBV7-9 and TRBJ2-5, with a weak D call TRBD2 (5 bases). The germline V gene encodes CDR1 SEHNR and CDR2 FQNEAQ (reference sequence). The CDR3 is 13 residues long. Trimming pared 6 bases from V and 5 bases from J, leaving 13 bases between. CDR3 sequence: CASRLSSAETQYF. DNA for the CDR3: TGTGCCAGCAGATTGAGTAGCGCTGAGACCCAGTACTTC.

This clonotype showed up just a few times. CDR3 nucleotide sequence: TGTGCCAGCAGCACCAATTGGTATGGCTACACCTTC. Protein: CASSTNWYGYTF. The chain employs TRBV14 and TRBJ1-2; D is uncertain. This CDR3 is 12 amino acids long. Deletions cut 5 bases from V and 5 bases from J, with 9 bases between. CDR1 is SGHDN and CDR2 is FVKESK in the germline V gene. The full variable domain, with the rest looked up from reference TRBV14 and TRBJ1-2, is EAGVTQFPSHSVIEKGQTVTLRCDPISGHDNLYWYRRVMGKEIKFLLHFVKESKQDESGMPNNRFLAERTGGTYSTLKVQPAELEDSGVYFCASSTNWYGYTFGSGTRLTVV.

The CDR3 here is CASRGSQGSNQPQHF. DNA of the CDR3: TGTGCCAGCAGAGGTTCACAGGGGAGCAATCAGCCCCAGCATTTT. J is TRBJ1-5 and V is TRBV2; 7 bases map to TRBD1. Per the germline V gene, CDR1 is SNHLY and CDR2 is FYNNEI. V shed 6 bases and J 1 base; nucleotides not matched to a gene: 6. This CDR3 spans 15 amino acids.

The sample holds a few counts of this clonotype. The chain joins TRBV29-1 to TRBJ2-7; perhaps TRBD1 as D (6 bases). This CDR3 region has 12 residues. Trimming shortened V by 4 bases and J by 4 bases, and 11 bases separated the two germline ends. CDR1 is SQVTM and CDR2 is ANQGSEA in the germline V gene. CDR3 sequence (DNA): TGCAGCGTTGGGGTCAGGGGTTACGAGCAGTACTTC. Its translation is CSVGVRGYEQYF.

This clonotype was observed many times. The chain uses TRBV2 and TRBJ2-3, with unresolved D. V lost 6 bases, J lost 3 bases, and 7 bases lay in between. Germline lookup yields CDR1 SNHLY and CDR2 FYNNEI. This CDR3 has 12 residues. The CDR3 DNA reads as TGTGCCAGCAGCCTAAAAACAGATACGCAGTATTTT. As protein: CASSLKTDTQYF.

The V call is TRBV11-2, the J call TRBJ1-4; 9 bases map to TRBD1. Germline V CDR1 and CDR2: SGHAT, FQNNGV. V gave up 5 bases and J gave up 7 bases; unmatched junction bases: 5. This CDR3 contains 14 residues. The chain's CDR3 is CASSITGGSEKLFF. The DNA of the CDR3 is TGTGCCAGCAGCATAACAGGGGGCAGTGAAAAACTGTTTTTT.

This clonotype has more than one count but fewer than ten. V usage is TRBV19 and J usage is TRBJ1-5; 12 positions agree with TRBD1. Trimming took 2 bases from V and 7 from J; bases not matched to a gene: 3. This CDR3 spans 15 amino acids. From germline, CDR1 is LNHDA and CDR2 SQIVND (reference sequence). For the CDR3, the DNA is TGTGCCAGTAGTATAAGGGACAGGGGGCGACAGCCCCAGCATTTT. It yields the protein CASSIRDRGRQPQHF.